This T cell receptor beta chain is drawn from a study of cytomegalovirus exposure and HLA in healthy donors. The study, taken as a whole, reports: Certain sequence variants were highly shared and formed a cluster, and this cluster was likely a sequencing artifact. A later analysis found most CMV-associated TCR beta chains apparently HLA-restricted. It was confirmed in vitro that three of the CMV-associated chains were specific for CMV antigens.

Regarding this clone: Its antigen is unidentified.

The primer mix had 60 Vbeta and 13 Jbeta primers. The data were produced by immunoSEQ multiplex PCR, yet TCRdb's version contains in-frame clones alone and is incomplete. The sample shows 130,000 or so clones, about three quarters of them seen only once. The V gene's germline CDR1 is SEHNR and CDR2 FQNEAQ (reference sequence). CDR3 length equals 15 residues. The ends lost 5 bases at V and 2 bases at J; junction bases unmatched: 7. The receptor was derived from a female donor in good health and CMV-seronegative. Sequenced material: PBMCs. This chain links TRBV7-9 with TRBJ2-7; 9 positions agree with TRBD2. CDR3 residues: CASSPDSGGAYEQYF. The CDR3 coding sequence is TGTGCCAGCAGCCCCGATAGCGGGGGAGCCTACGAGCAGTACTTC.